The present T cell receptor beta chain was sequenced within a study of glioma-infiltrating T cells listed by TCRdb under 2016. About the investigation overall: Low-grade gliomas were WHO grade II oligodendrogliomas or astrocytomas, and glioblastomas were WHO grade IV tumors sampled at initial rather than recurrent diagnosis. Sequencing coverage of about 4.5- to 10-fold of 940,000 or so peripheral T cells was targeted for blood libraries. Sequencing of TCR alpha- and beta-chain repertoires was performed on glioma tissue, on non-neoplastic brain tissue, and on matched peripheral blood mononuclear cells. Dexamethasone was administered to glioma patients for six or fewer days before surgery. To gauge divergence between tissue and blood T-cell populations, every tissue-infiltrating repertoire was compared against the peripheral blood repertoire from the same patient. The paired cohort was made up of three low-grade glioma patients, 7 to 9 primary glioblastoma patients and three non-glioma patients who contributed non-neoplastic brain tissue. Here is what the overall study found, with its caveats: VJ-independent divergence between tissue and blood was lower than expected in non-neoplastic patients but higher than expected in all gliomas, particularly low-grade gliomas. Group comparisons rested on small numbers: three non-neoplastic, three low-grade glioma and 7 or 8 glioblastoma patients. Tissue and blood shared very few CDR3 sequences, a result attributed to high CDR3 diversity and limited sampling. Patients with low tissue-blood divergence were marked by a signature set of shared blood CDR3 motifs, and this signature set was depleted in highly divergent patients.

TCR alpha and beta CDR3 regions were amplified with the iRepertoire nested amplicon-rescue multiplex PCR (arm-PCR) platform from RNA. For one-step reverse transcription and amplification, roughly 90-450 ng of tissue mRNA or PBMC total RNA was used as input. Following bead purification, Illumina adapters were added through a secondary multiplex PCR, and the libraries were then gel-purified between 200 and 400 bp. Demultiplexing relied on internal 6-nucleotide barcodes carried by the libraries. The libraries were sequenced on an Illumina MiSeq using 2x220 or 2x250 nucleotide paired-end reads. In the source study's methods: Paired reads were merged using FLASH 1.2.11 and were aligned to the GRCh37 human genome using BWA-MEM, after which TRA and TRB reads were extracted. V and J assignment used an IMGT-derived reference of cassette sequences and CDR3 motifs that included pseudogenes. Three-frame translation of reads was performed, and productive CDR3s were defined as those with a C...FGXG motif and no stop codons. A clonotype was defined as a unique combination of a V-J cassette pair and a CDR3 amino acid sequence. Reads were filtered by Hamming distance, with the threshold set by the sequence error rate of each sample in mapped regions. The public sequencing data were trimmed at Q25 with fastp and processed into clonotypes with MiXCR by TCRdb, which kept only in-frame beta chains. Rows matching on CDR3 protein sequence are summarized as one entry with the most common DNA and genes. V and J calls and clone size were set by TCRdb, not the authors. The sample table holds about 400,000 distinct CDR3 sequences, of which about 40% were seen once. The ten largest clones add up to around 12% of the sample.

Surgical brain or tumor specimens were cryofrozen in liquid nitrogen immediately after resection, and peripheral blood cells were collected concurrently. Concerning this clonotype itself: The antigen it recognizes is unknown. Base-call qualities are not available, and no considerably larger clone is one nucleotide away.

Between the V and J ends, shortened by 5 bases and 5 bases respectively, the junction contains 19 bases. There are 16 amino acids in the CDR3, from cysteine to phenylalanine inclusive. The read is trimmed to its CDR3 DNA, 48 bases read in frame from base 1. CDR1 and CDR2 were assigned from the germline V gene as SGHAT and FQNNGV. The sequenced material came from glioma tissue, nonneoplastic brain tissue, or PBMCs (not recorded which). This sequence uses TRBV11-2 and TRBJ2-1; the D gene is perhaps TRBD2, on 6 matching bases. This receptor was taken from a human donor with low-grade glioma or glioblastoma, undergoing nonglioma brain surgery, or in good health (not recorded which). The nucleotides read TGTGCCAGCAGCCACCGATTGGTAGCGGCGAACAATGAGCAGTTCTTC. This codes for CASSHRLVAANNEQFF.